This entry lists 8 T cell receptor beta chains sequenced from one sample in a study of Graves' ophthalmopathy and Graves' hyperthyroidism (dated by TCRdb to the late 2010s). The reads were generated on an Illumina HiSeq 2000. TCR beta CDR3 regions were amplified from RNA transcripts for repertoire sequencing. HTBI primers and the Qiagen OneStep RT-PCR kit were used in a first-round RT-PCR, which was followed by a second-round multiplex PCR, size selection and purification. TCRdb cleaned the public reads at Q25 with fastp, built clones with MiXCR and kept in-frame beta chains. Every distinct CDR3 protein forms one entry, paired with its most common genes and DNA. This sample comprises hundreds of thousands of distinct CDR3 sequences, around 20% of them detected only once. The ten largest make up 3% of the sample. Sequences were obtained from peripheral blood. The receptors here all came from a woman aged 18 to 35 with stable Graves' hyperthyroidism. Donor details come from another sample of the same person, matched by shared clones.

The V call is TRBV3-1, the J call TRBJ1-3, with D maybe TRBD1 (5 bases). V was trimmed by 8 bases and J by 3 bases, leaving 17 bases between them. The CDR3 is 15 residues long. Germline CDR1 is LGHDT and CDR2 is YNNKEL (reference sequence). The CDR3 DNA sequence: TGTGCCAGCGAGGGGTCAACGACCCGTGGAAACACCATATATTTT. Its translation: CASEGSTTRGNTIYF.

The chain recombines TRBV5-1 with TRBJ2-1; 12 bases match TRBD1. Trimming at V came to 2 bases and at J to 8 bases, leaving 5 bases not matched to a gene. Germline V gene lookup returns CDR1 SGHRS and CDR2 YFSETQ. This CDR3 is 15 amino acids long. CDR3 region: CASSFPGQGAYEQFF. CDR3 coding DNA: TGCGCCAGCAGCTTCCCGGGACAGGGGGCCTATGAGCAGTTCTTC.

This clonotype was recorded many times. The CDR3 DNA sequence: TGCAGTGCTCCCCAGGGACAGGGCGTCTACGAGCAGTACTTC. Its protein product is CSAPQGQGVYEQYF. The chain joins TRBV20-1 to TRBJ2-7; TRBD1 matches at 9 bases. There are 14 residues in the CDR3. J lost 3 bases, V lost 5 bases, and 8 bases had no gene match. Germline V gene sequence: CDR1 DFQATT, CDR2 SNEGSKA (reference sequence).

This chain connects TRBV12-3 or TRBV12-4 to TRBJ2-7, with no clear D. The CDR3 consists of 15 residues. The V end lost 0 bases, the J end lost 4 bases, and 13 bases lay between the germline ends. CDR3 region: CASSLARLGGYEQYF. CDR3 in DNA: TGTGCCAGCAGTTTAGCGCGGTTGGGTGGGTACGAGCAGTACTTC.

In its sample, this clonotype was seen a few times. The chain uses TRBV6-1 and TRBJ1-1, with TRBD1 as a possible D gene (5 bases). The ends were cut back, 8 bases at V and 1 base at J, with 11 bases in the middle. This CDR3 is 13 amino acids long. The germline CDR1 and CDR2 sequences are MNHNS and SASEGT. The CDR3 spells CASSRAPNTEAFF. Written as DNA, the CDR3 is TGTGCCAGCTCCAGGGCGCCGAACACTGAAGCTTTCTTT.

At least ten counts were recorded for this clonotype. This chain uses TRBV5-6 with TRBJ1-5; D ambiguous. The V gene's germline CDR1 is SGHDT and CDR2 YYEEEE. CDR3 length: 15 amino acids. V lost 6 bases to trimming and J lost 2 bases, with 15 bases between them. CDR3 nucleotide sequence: TGTGCCAGCACGAAGGACCCTAATGGCAATCAGCCCCAGCATTTT. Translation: CASTKDPNGNQPQHF. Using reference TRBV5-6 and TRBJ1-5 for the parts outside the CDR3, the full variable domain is DAGVTQSPTHLIKTRGQQVTLRCSPKSGHDTVSWYQQALGQGPQFIFQYYEEEERQRGNFPDRFSGHQFPNYSSELNVNALLLGDSALYLCASTKDPNGNQPQHFGDGTRLSIL.

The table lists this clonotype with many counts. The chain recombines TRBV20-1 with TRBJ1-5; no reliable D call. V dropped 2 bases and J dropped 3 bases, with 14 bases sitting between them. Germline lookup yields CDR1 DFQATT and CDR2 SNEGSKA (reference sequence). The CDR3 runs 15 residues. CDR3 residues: CSARFPEDHNQPQHF. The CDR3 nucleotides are TGCAGTGCTAGATTCCCAGAGGACCACAATCAGCCCCAGCATTTT.

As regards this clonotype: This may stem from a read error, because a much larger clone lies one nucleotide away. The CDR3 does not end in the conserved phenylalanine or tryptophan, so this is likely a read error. CDR3 DNA: TGTGCCAGCAGTTACTCCGGCACGTTGGGTGGCTACACCTCC. Translating gives CASSYSGTLGGYTS. V and J are TRBV6-5 and TRBJ1-2; no definite D call. Looked up from germline, CDR1 is MNHEY and CDR2 is SVGAGI. The CDR3 extends over 14 amino acids. With 0 bases removed from V and 7 bases from J, the gap between germline ends came to 12 bases.